The clone carrying this TCR beta chain has only a few counts. The sample belongs to a study of T-cell memory formation after mild COVID-19. Each CDR3 protein gets one entry after TCRdb re-called the 5' RACE reads with MiXCR. Of over 150,000 distinct CDR3 sequences in the sample, under 15% were seen once. Germline V lookup: CDR1 MNHEY, CDR2 SVGAGI. The ends were cut back, 0 bases at V and 3 bases at J, with 11 bases in the middle. CDR3 length equals 15 residues. The TCR originated in a man between 18 and 35 years old who had mild COVID-19 (a few samples of this study predate the infection). Cell type and time point are not known. The chain uses TRBV6-5 and TRBJ1-1; D is uncertain. Sequencing was done on a sample of PBMCs or a T cell subset sorted from them (not recorded which). The CDR3 DNA reads as TGTGCCAGCAGTTACTCGGCGCGGGTAGACACTGAAGCTTTCTTT. Translation gives CASSYSARVDTEAFF.